Listed here is a single T cell receptor (beta chain). The data were taken from a study of blood T cell repertoires in COVID-19. Study at large: The United States, Italy and Spain provided the acute and convalescent COVID-19 samples. The cDNA or gDNA used as material had been derived from T cells, B-cell-depleted T cells, or PBMCs.

Authors' processing steps: Amplification with reference gene primers provided the estimates of nucleated cell counts. Profiled with immunoSEQ multiplex PCR; TCRdb holds only in-frame clones, not every one. That table furnishes V, J and clone size, whereas the DNA furnished D and trimming. There are 250,000 to 300,000 clones in the sample; roughly 93% occur only once, and 2.3% lies in the top ten. This sequence was found in a woman aged 40-49 years with acute COVID-19. The sequenced material came from PBMCs or T cells enriched from blood (not recorded which).

CDR3 DNA sequence: TGTGCCAGCAGTTTATCCGGGGGGTCTGGCTACACCTTC. It specifies CASSLSGGSGYTF. This chain links TRBV28 with TRBJ1-2, with D maybe TRBD1 (5 bases). Germline CDR1 is MDHEN and CDR2 is SYDVKM. The CDR3 totals 13 residues. Trimming shortened V by 1 base and J by 7 bases, and 10 bases separated the two germline ends.